This paragraph reports one T cell receptor (beta chain). CDR3 length equals 16 residues. Germline values: CDR1 MDHEN, CDR2 SYDVKM. The V gene lost 6 bases and the J gene lost 2 bases, with 18 bases spanning the gap. Each recovered donor of Cohort 3 presented with two negative PCRs, clearance, or symptom resolution. The sample belongs to a study of blood T cell repertoires in COVID-19. Study in general: Whether acute or convalescent, the COVID-19 samples came from the United States, Italy and Spain.

Profiled with immunoSEQ multiplex PCR; TCRdb holds only in-frame clones, not every one. The table records hundreds of thousands of clones, approximately 84% of them present only once. This clonotype was sampled from a woman in her twenties or thirties who had recovered from COVID-19. The V and J genes are TRBV28 and TRBJ2-3; possibly TRBD2 for D (5 bases). Input material: PBMCs or T cells enriched from blood (not recorded which). CDR3 loop: CASRDVNSVPTDTQYF. CDR3 sequence (DNA): TGTGCCAGCAGAGACGTAAATAGCGTACCCACAGATACGCAGTATTTT.